This TCR beta chain was documented in a study of T-cell reconstitution after alpha-beta-depleted transplantation in children. CDR3 size: 17 residues. Losses at the gene ends were 4 bases for V and 4 bases for J; bases not matched to a gene: 11. CDR1 and CDR2 from the germline V gene are LGHDT and YNNKEL (reference sequence). Notes on this clonotype: The target antigen is unknown.

Researchers prepared the TCRbeta library using unique molecular identifiers, the study reports. TCRdb ran MiXCR on the PCR reads and lists one entry per CDR3 protein. The sample shows fewer than 550,000 distinct CDR3 sequences, 15% to 20% of them seen only once. Study-level results: Reportedly, alpha-beta T cells present about two months post-transplant originated from several hundred expanded clones of graft origin. High day-60 TCRbeta diversity in some patients came from surviving recipient T cells and thymic progenitors.

The sample was PBMCs, mostly from graft donor cells, taken 360 days after TCRalphabeta/CD19-depleted stem cell transplant. The TCR originated in a boy younger than two who had a stem cell transplant for Wiskott-Aldrich syndrome, so the T cells may come from the graft donor. The rearrangement joins TRBV3-1 to TRBJ2-1, with TRBD2 matching 9 bases. The CDR3 protein is CASSLRRGGRGYNEQFF. The CDR3 DNA reads TGTGCCAGCAGCCTCAGGCGGGGCGGGAGGGGATACAATGAGCAGTTCTTC.